Sequencing of this T cell receptor beta chain was carried out in a study of radiotherapy plus CTLA-4 blockade in lung cancer (dated by TCRdb to 2016 to 2019). The study in broad terms: Objective responses were observed in 15% to 20% of enrolled patients, and disease control was achieved in approximately 32%.

Library preparation employed the immunoSEQ multiplex PCR assay. TCRdb obtained this table from immuneACCESS and retained in-frame rearrangements with V and J assigned. These tables miss some clones; where compared with another copy, unresolved V genes account for less than half of the shortfall, and the remainder is unexplained. In this sample the table shows 70,000 to 95,000 clones, about four fifths of which occur a single time. Roughly 15% of the sample lies in the top ten. As to this clone: Its specific antigen is unknown. No much larger clone is present one base from it, and per-base qualities are unavailable.

Including cysteine and phenylalanine, the CDR3 has 16 amino acids. Just the 48-base CDR3 DNA is kept, in frame starting at base 1. The germline V gene supplies CDR1 MGHRA and CDR2 YSYEKL. Trimming accounts for 1 base at V and 2 bases at J, while the number of junction bases matched to no gene is 6. Results and caveats for the whole study, not just this receptor: After treatment with radiotherapy and ipilimumab, TCR clones that originated in tumors expanded in peripheral blood. The strongest predictors of response were reported to be early dynamic shifts in blood T cell clones along with a rise in serum interferon-beta following radiation.

The study evaluated CTLA-4 blockade (ipilimumab) given together with focal radiation therapy in patients who had chemo-refractory metastatic non-small-cell lung cancer. The V and J genes are TRBV4-1 and TRBJ2-5; TRBD2 matches 8 bases in the middle. The material sequenced was peripheral blood, taken from a patient treated with radiotherapy plus ipilimumab. The origin of this receptor is a human donor with non-small cell lung cancer that progressed on radiotherapy plus ipilimumab. The CDR3 amino acid sequence is: CASSQAGGRIQETQYF. The sequence in DNA is TGCGCCAGCAGCCAAGCTGGCGGGAGGATACAAGAGACCCAGTACTTC.